This T cell receptor beta chain was captured in a study of CD8 T cells in ankylosing spondylitis. Study outcomes and limitations: Eight highly homologous variants made up a TCR beta motif, and this motif appeared characteristic of ankylosing spondylitis blood.

Remarks on this clonotype: Its antigen is as yet unknown.

Using its own MiXCR run on the 5' RACE reads, TCRdb lists one record per CDR3 protein. The sample lists 200,000 to 250,000 distinct CDR3 sequences; 10% were seen once. Deletions cut 0 bases from V and 3 bases from J, with 15 bases between. There are 16 residues in the CDR3. Germline V lookup: CDR1 SNHLY, CDR2 FYNNEI. The sequence was collected from a male donor with ankylosing spondylitis or in good health (not recorded which). The rearrangement links TRBV2 to TRBJ2-7, with D hard to call. Sequencing was carried out using blood, either unsorted or a sorted T cell fraction (not recorded which). The CDR3 DNA follows: TGTGCCAGCAGTGAAGCGCTTCTGGGCGGAGACTACGAGCAGTACTTC. As protein: CASSEALLGGDYEQYF.